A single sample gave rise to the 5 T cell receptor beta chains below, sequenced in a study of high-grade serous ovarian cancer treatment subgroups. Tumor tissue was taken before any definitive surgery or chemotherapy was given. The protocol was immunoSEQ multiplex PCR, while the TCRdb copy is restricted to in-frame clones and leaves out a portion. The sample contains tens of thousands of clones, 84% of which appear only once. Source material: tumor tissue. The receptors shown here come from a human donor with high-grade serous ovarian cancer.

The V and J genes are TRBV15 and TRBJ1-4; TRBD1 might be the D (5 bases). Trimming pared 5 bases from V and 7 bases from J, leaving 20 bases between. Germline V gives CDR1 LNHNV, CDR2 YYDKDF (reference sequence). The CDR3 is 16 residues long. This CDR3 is CATSLRGGAGSEKLFF. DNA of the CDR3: TGTGCCACCAGCCTCCGGGGTGGGGCAGGGAGTGAAAAACTGTTTTTT.

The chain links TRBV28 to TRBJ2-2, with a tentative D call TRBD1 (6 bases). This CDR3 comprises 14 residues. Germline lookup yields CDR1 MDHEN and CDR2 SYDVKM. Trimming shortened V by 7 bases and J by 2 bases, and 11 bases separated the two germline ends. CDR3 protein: CASTLGQNTGELFF. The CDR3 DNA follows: TGTGCCAGCACCCTGGGACAAAACACCGGGGAGCTGTTTTTT.

CDR3 residues: CASSARQNYYEQYF. DNA of the CDR3: TGTGCCAGCAGTGCGCGACAGAACTACTACGAGCAGTACTTC. The chain has TRBV27 and TRBJ2-7, with D possibly matching TRBD1 (5 bases). This CDR3 is built from 14 residues. Germline CDR1 MNHEY, CDR2 SMNVEV (reference sequence). Trimming left V 5 bases short and J 3 bases short, with 14 bases between.

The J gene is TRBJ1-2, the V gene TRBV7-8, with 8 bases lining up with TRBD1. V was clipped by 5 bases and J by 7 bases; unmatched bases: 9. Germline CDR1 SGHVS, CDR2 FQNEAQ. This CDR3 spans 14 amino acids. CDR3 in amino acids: CASSPGQGHSGYTF. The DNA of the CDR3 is TGTGCCAGCAGCCCCGGACAGGGCCATAGTGGCTACACCTTC.

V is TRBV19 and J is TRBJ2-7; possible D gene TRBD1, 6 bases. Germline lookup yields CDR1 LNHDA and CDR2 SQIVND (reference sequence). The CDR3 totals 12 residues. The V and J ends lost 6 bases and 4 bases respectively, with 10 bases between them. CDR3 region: CASSQTGYEQYF. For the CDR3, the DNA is TGTGCCAGTAGCCAGACAGGATACGAGCAGTACTTC.